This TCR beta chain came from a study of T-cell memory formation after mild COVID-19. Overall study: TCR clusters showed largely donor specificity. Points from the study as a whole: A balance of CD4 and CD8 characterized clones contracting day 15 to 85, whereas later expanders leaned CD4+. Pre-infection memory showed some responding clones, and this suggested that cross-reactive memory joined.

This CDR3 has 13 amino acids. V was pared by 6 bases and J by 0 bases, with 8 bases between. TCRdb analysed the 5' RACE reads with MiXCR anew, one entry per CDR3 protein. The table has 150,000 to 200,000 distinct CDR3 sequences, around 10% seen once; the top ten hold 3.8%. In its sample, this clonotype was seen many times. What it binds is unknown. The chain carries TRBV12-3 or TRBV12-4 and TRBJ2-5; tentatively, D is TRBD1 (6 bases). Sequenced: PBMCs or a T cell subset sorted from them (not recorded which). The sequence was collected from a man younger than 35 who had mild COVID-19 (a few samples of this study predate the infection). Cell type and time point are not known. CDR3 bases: TGTGCCAGCAGCGGACAGAACCAAGAGACCCAGTACTTC. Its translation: CASSGQNQETQYF.